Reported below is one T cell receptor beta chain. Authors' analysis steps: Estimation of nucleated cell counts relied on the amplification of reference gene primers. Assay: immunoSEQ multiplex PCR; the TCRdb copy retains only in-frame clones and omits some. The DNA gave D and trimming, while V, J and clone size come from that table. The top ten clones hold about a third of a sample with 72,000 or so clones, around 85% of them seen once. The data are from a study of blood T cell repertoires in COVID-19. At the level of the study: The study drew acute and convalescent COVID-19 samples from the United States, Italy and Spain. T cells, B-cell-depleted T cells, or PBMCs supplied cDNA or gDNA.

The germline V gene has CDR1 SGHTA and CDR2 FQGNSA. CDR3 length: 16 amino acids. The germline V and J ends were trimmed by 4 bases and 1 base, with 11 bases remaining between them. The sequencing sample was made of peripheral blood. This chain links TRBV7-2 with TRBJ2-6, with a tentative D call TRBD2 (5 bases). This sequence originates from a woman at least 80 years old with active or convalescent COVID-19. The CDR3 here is CASSSRTQSGANVLTF. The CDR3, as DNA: TGTGCCAGCAGCTCGCGGACTCAGTCTGGGGCCAACGTCCTGACTTTC.